The rows below give T cell receptor beta chains drawn from one sample of a study of siplizumab effects on memory and regulatory T cells. Clones were sequenced by immunoSEQ multiplex PCR, and TCRdb holds only the in-frame ones, with some missing. There are roughly 50,000 clones in the sample; about 90% occur only once, and roughly 0.37% lies in the top ten. Sequencing was performed on naive CD8+ T cells sorted from blood. These receptors were collected from a human donor in good health. CDR3s include the opening cysteine and the closing phenylalanine or tryptophan.

TRBJ2-5 | TRBV9 | CASSVAGGPLETQYF
TRBJ2-3 | TRBV2 | CASRQGLSTDTQYF
TRBJ2-6 | TRBV9 | CASSGQVPGANVLTF
TRBJ2-3 | TRBV7-3 | CASSGGPADTQYF
TRBJ2-3 | TRBV7-9 | CASSFKASYTQYF
TRBJ2-7 | TRBV27 | CASSFSALLVSYEQYF
TRBJ1-2 | TRBV25-1 | CATLSLEGYTF
TRBJ2-3 | TRBV6-6 | CASSPNLNSDTQYF
TRBJ2-7 | TRBV6-5 | CASSLGPNEQYF
TRBJ2-7 | TRBV2 | CASSAEGDRVWEQYF
TRBJ2-7 | TRBV11-2 | CASSLSPDYRHYEQYF
TRBJ1-5 | TRBV5-1 | CASSLDSGENQPQHF
TRBJ1-3 | TRBV2 | CASSESQLSGNTIYF
TRBJ2-1 | TRBV19 | CASSIGPSGSFNEQFF
TRBJ1-1 | TRBV10-2 | CASCMTRLEVSNTEAFF
TRBJ2-3 | TRBV9 | CASSVGAETYTDTQYF
TRBJ1-4 | TRBV5-8 | CASSSPGQGNLFEKLFF
TRBJ2-1 | TRBV7-3 | CASSEDASSYNEQFF
TRBJ2-5 | TRBV14 | CASSDRGQETQYF
TRBJ2-5 | TRBV6-1 | CASSEFGAHQETQYF
TRBJ1-2 | TRBV5-4 | CASSLPRDRDVNGYTF
TRBJ2-1 | TRBV12-5 | CASAPGLAGRGNEQFF
TRBJ2-3 | TRBV9 | CASSADGLAGTDTQYF
TRBJ2-1 | TRBV6-5 | CASSYSTGAYNEQFF
TRBJ1-5 | TRBV9 | CASGDGSNQPQHF
TRBJ2-7 | TRBV19 | CASTPVGVAGVDEQYF
TRBJ2-3 | TRBV7-6 | CASSLRAELLTDTQYF
TRBJ2-1 | TRBV7-7 | CASSWGRGALNNEQFF
TRBJ2-2 | TRBV5-1 | CASSGPGQGNTGELFF
TRBJ2-1 | TRBV6-5 | CASSVSGSIRNEQFF
TRBJ2-7 | TRBV29-1 | CSVRLRGNEQYF
TRBJ2-3 | TRBV19 | CASQGRPDTQYF
TRBJ1-2 | TRBV25-1 | CASTPPQGAGGYTF
TRBJ2-7 | TRBV11-3 | CASSSRDRGYEQYF
TRBJ1-2 | TRBV7-9 | CASSLGPTGTENNYGYTF
TRBJ1-4 | TRBV4-1 | CASSQYRDPNEKLFF
TRBJ1-3 | TRBV7-9 | CASSSGHISGNTIYF
TRBJ2-3 | TRBV7-2 | CASSLGLAGGWTDTQYF
TRBJ1-5 | TRBV7-9 | CASSPDGVGGNQPQHF
TRBJ1-1 | TRBV5-5 | CASSLDPTEAFF